The clone carrying this TCR beta chain was seen a few times. What it binds is unknown. V was shortened by 6 bases and J by 2 bases, with 12 bases between the two germline ends. This CDR3 region has 14 residues. Germline CDR1 and CDR2: KGHSH and LQKENI. The data stem from a study of neurological immune-mediated disorders. Study-level information: Relapsing-remitting patients made up about 90% of the 34 multiple sclerosis patients, and secondary progressive patients made up 3.

PBMCs stored at -80 C, 2 million in total, were the source of the unsorted libraries. The authors made cDNA by 5'RACE with 10-nucleotide random UMIs. TCRdb passed the 5' RACE reads through MiXCR, listing each CDR3 protein once. The data hold about 46,000 distinct CDR3 sequences, with approximately 4.5% observed a single time. Study outcomes and limitations: The multiple sclerosis repertoire cluster had no clinical or MRI feature associated with it.

This sequence was found in a woman aged 55-69 years with multiple sclerosis. What was sequenced was PBMCs. This sequence joins TRBV18 and TRBJ2-3, with D tentatively TRBD1 (6 bases). CDR3 residues: CASSTGIVTDTQYF. The CDR3 DNA reads TGTGCCAGCTCCACAGGGATAGTCACAGATACGCAGTATTTT.